This T cell receptor (beta chain) was captured by sequencing in a study of T-cell reconstitution after alpha-beta-depleted transplantation in children. Between the trimmed V and J ends, which lost 2 bases and 0 bases, there was a span of 22 bases. CDR1 is GTSNPN, CDR2 SVGIG, per germline (reference sequence). The CDR3 has 18 residues. This clonotype has a handful of counts. The antigen remains undetermined. Molecular barcoding with unique molecular identifiers was used for the TCRbeta library. One entry per CDR3 protein, called by TCRdb with MiXCR from the PCR reads. The table lists some 830,000 distinct CDR3 sequences, 16% of them singletons, with roughly 5% in the top ten. Study-wide points: Recipient T cells and thymic progenitors that survived were the source of the high TCRbeta diversity seen at day 60 in some patients. Several hundred expanded graft clones reportedly supplied alpha-beta T cells about two months after transplant. At one year after transplant, newly produced T cells mostly accounted for T-cell counts and diversity.

The sequence was collected from a male patient aged 5 to 17 who had a stem cell transplant for acute lymphoblastic leukemia, so the T cells may come from the graft donor. The sample here was PBMCs, mostly from graft donor cells, taken 360 days after TCRalphabeta/CD19-depleted stem cell transplant. The chain carries TRBV30 and TRBJ2-5; D is possibly TRBD2 (5 bases). The CDR3 coding sequence is TGTGCCTGGAGTCGGACCGGGTCGGACTGCCTCTACCAAGAGACCCAGTACTTC. As protein: CAWSRTGSDCLYQETQYF.